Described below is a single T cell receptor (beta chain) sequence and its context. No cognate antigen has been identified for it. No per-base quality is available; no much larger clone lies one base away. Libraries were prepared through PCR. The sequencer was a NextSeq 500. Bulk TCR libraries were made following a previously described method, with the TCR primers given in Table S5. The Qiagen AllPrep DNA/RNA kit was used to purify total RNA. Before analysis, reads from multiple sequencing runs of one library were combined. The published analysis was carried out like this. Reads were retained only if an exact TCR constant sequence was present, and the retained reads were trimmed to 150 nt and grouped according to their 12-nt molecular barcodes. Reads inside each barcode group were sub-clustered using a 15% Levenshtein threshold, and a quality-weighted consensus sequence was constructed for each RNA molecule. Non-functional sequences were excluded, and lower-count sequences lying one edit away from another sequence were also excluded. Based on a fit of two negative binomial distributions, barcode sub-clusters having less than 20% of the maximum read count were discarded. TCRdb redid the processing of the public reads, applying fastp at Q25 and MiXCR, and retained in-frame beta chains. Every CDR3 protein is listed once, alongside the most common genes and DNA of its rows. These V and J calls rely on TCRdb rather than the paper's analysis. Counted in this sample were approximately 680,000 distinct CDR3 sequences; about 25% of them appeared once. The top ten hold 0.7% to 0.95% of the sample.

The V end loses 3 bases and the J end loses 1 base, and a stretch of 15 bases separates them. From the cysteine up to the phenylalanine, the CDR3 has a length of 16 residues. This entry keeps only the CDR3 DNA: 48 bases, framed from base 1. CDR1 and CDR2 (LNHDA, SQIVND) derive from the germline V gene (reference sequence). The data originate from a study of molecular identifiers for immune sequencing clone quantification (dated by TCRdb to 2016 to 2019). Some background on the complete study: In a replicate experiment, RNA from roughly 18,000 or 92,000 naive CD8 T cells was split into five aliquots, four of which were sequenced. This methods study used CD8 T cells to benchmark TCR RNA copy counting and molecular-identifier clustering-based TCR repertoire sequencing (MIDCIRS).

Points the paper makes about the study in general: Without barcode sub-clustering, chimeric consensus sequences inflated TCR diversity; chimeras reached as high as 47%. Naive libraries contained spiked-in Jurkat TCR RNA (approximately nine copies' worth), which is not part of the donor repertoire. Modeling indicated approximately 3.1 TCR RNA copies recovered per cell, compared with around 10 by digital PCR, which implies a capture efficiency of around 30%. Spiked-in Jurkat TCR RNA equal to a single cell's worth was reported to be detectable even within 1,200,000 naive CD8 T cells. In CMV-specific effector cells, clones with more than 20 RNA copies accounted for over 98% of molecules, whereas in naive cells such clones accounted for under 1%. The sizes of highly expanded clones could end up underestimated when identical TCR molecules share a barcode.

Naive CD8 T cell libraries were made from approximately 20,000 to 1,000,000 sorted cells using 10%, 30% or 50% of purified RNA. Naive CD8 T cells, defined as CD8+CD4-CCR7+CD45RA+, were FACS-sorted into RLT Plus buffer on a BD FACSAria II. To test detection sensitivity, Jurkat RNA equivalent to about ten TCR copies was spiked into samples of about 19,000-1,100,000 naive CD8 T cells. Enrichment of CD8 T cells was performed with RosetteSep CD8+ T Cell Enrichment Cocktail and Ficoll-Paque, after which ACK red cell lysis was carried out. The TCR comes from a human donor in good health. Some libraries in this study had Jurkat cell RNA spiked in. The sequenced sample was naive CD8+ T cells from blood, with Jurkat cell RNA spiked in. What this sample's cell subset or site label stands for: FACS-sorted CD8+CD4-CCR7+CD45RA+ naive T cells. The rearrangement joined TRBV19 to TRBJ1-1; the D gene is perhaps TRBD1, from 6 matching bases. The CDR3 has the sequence CASSIQGPGANTEAFF. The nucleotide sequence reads TGTGCCAGTAGTATCCAGGGGCCAGGGGCGAACACTGAAGCTTTCTTT.